These 32 T cell receptor beta chains were sequenced from one sample in a study of T cell repertoires in cytomegalovirus infection. TCRdb independently ran MiXCR on the reads; one entry per CDR3 protein. The sample has roughly 150,000 distinct CDR3 sequences; less than 25% are singletons. The sample consisted of PBMCs. These receptors originate from a human donor in good health (CMV status not recorded). Some clones in this sample may be carry-over from other donors' samples.

V gene TRBV11-2 combines with J gene TRBJ2-7; D possibly corresponds to TRBD2 (7 bases). Trimming removed 6 bases at V and 9 bases at J, with 30 bases between. This CDR3 is 17 amino acids long. Germline CDR1 SGHAT, CDR2 FQNNGV. The CDR3 DNA is TGTGCCAGCAGATCCGTGGGCAGGGGCAGGCGGGGGTACCGGCAGTACTTC. Translated, it gives CASRSVGRGRRGYRQYF.

The V call is TRBV15, the J call TRBJ2-7, with unresolved D. Germline V CDR1 and CDR2: LNHNV, YYDKDF (reference sequence). The CDR3 is made up of 16 amino acids. Trimming removed 2 bases from V and 0 bases from J, with 14 bases in between. The CDR3 DNA sequence: TGTGCCACCAGCAGAAAAAGGGCAGCGAGCTCCTACGAGCAGTACTTC. Translating gives CATSRKRAASSYEQYF.

The chain uses TRBV20-1 and TRBJ2-1; D is uncertain. Germline V CDR1 and CDR2: DFQATT, SNEGSKA (reference sequence). V was pared by 0 bases and J by 7 bases, with 19 bases between. The CDR3 has 16 residues. The CDR3 sequence is CSARDQARRMGNEQFF. CDR3 coding DNA: TGCAGTGCTAGAGATCAAGCTAGGCGTATGGGAAATGAGCAGTTCTTC.

The chain joins TRBV6-1 to TRBJ1-1; D is perhaps TRBD1 (5 bases). The CDR3 consists of 14 residues. With 7 bases removed from V and 0 bases from J, the gap between germline ends came to 12 bases. The germline gives CDR1 MNHNS, CDR2 SASEGT. CDR3 coding DNA: TGTGCCAGCACGGCGACAGCCATGAACACTGAAGCTTTCTTT. The encoded protein is CASTATAMNTEAFF.

This rearrangement joins TRBV20-1 to TRBJ2-7, with D tentatively TRBD1 (6 bases). V lost 6 bases, J lost 2 bases, and 17 bases lay in between. The CDR3 has 14 residues. From germline, CDR1 is DFQATT and CDR2 SNEGSKA (reference sequence). CDR3 nucleotides: TGCAGTGCAAAGTTACAGGGTCAGCCCTACGAGCAGTACTTC. The encoded protein is CSAKLQGQPYEQYF.

This clonotype counts as medium-sized. The chain joins TRBV7-2 to TRBJ2-7; 12 nucleotides agree with TRBD2. V was pared by 2 bases and J by 7 bases, with 9 bases of the junction left unmatched. CDR3 length: 16 residues. Germline-derived CDR1 and CDR2 are SGHTA and FQGNSA. The CDR3 bases are TGTGCCAGCAGCTTAACCCCTAGCGGGGGGGCCCGAGAGCAGTACTTC. Protein product: CASSLTPSGGAREQYF.

This clonotype was counted only a few times. This rearrangement joins TRBV28 to TRBJ2-3; the match to TRBD2 covers 10 bases. With 5 bases clipped from V and 6 bases from J, the junction kept 2 bases outside the gene matches. Germline V gives CDR1 MDHEN, CDR2 SYDVKM. The CDR3 has 13 residues. CDR3 DNA sequence: TGTGCCAGCAGTAAGGGACTAGCGGATACGCAGTATTTT. It translates to CASSKGLADTQYF.

The rearrangement links TRBV7-6 to TRBJ2-1; the match to TRBD2 covers 7 bases. CDR1 is SGHVS and CDR2 is FNYEAQ in the germline V gene. This CDR3 is 15 amino acids long. The junction had 8 bases not matched to a gene; V was cut back by 2 bases and J by 7 bases. CDR3 sequence reads: CASSLRTGGENEQFF. CDR3 DNA sequence: TGTGCCAGCAGCTTACGGACGGGGGGTGAGAATGAGCAGTTCTTC.

This clonotype was seen a handful of times. This chain connects TRBV27 to TRBJ2-3, with 7 bases lining up with TRBD2. The CDR3 contains 16 residues. Germline V lookup: CDR1 MNHEY, CDR2 SMNVEV (reference sequence). With V trimmed by 4 bases and J by 6 bases, 13 bases remained unmatched. The CDR3 bases are TGTGCCAGCAGTTCCGGGACTATAGGATCCGGGGATACGCAGTATTTT. It codes for CASSSGTIGSGDTQYF.

The chain uses TRBV9 and TRBJ1-1; a possible D gene is TRBD1 (5 bases). V was shortened by 2 bases and J by 3 bases, with 11 bases between the two germline ends. Germline V gene sequence: CDR1 SGDLS, CDR2 YYNGEE. This CDR3 contains 14 residues. The CDR3 protein is CASSVAGRDTEAFF. DNA of the CDR3: TGTGCCAGCAGCGTTGCAGGGAGGGACACTGAAGCTTTCTTT.

About this clonotype itself: Given a much more abundant clone one base away, this may be a read error. The chain has TRBV15 and TRBJ1-1; the D gene is possibly TRBD1 (5 bases). CDR1 LNHNV and CDR2 YYDKDF come from the germline V gene (reference sequence). The CDR3 length is 15 residues. CDR3 coding DNA: TGTACCACCAGCAGAGATCAGGGTGATTACACTGAAGCTTTCTTT. This gives the protein CTTSRDQGDYTEAFF.

The rearrangement links TRBV7-2 to TRBJ2-7, with TRBD1 matching 9 bases. Trimming cost V 2 bases and J 1 base; bases outside gene matches: 9. Germline CDR1 reads SGHTA; CDR2 reads FQGNSA. This CDR3 spans 17 amino acids. The CDR3 sequence: CASSLRASGQGSYEQYF. The CDR3 DNA reads TGTGCCAGCAGCTTAAGGGCGTCGGGACAGGGATCCTACGAGCAGTACTTC.

This clonotype was counted a few times. The J gene is TRBJ1-2, the V gene TRBV20-1; the match to TRBD1 covers 7 bases. CDR1 and CDR2 from the germline V gene are DFQATT and SNEGSKA (reference sequence). The J segment lost 6 bases and the V segment lost 6 bases, leaving 7 bases of the junction unmatched. The CDR3 is 12 residues long. The CDR3 DNA sequence: TGCAGTGCCCCCGACAGGGAGGATGGCTACACCTTC. Protein sequence: CSAPDREDGYTF.

The sample holds many counts of this clonotype. V usage is TRBV7-2 and J usage is TRBJ2-5, with 9 bases lining up with TRBD1. After removal of 4 bases from V and 4 bases from J, the junction contained 7 bases not matched to a gene. Germline V gene lookup returns CDR1 SGHTA and CDR2 FQGNSA. The CDR3 is 15 residues long. The CDR3 is CASSSWDRDGETQYF. In DNA, the CDR3 is TGTGCCAGCAGCTCATGGGACAGGGATGGAGAGACCCAGTACTTC.

This clonotype was counted a single time. V usage is TRBV7-9 and J usage is TRBJ1-1; TRBD1 is a possible D gene (5 bases). The CDR3 contains 14 residues. Trimming removed 8 bases from V and 0 bases from J, with 13 bases in between. From germline, CDR1 is SEHNR and CDR2 FQNEAQ (reference sequence). The CDR3 DNA sequence: TGTGCCAGCGGGGAGACAGACATGAACACTGAAGCTTTCTTT. This codes for CASGETDMNTEAFF.

The V gene is TRBV2, the J gene TRBJ2-1; perhaps TRBD1 as D (5 bases). The germline CDR1 and CDR2 sequences are SNHLY and FYNNEI. The germline V and J ends were trimmed by 8 bases and 8 bases, with 13 bases remaining between them. CDR3 length equals 12 residues. CDR3 loop: CASGVGAHEQFF. The CDR3 region has the DNA TGTGCCAGCGGGGTAGGGGCCCATGAGCAGTTCTTC. The variable domain in full, with the rest retrieved from reference TRBV2 and TRBJ2-1, is EPEVTQTPSHQVTQMGQEVILRCVPISNHLYFYWYRQILGQKVEFLVSFYNNEISEKSEIFDDQFSVERPDGSNFTLKIRSTKLEDSAMYFCASGVGAHEQFFGPGTRLTVL.

The chain employs TRBV7-9 and TRBJ2-3, with a weak D call TRBD2 (6 bases). Germline CDR1 and CDR2: SEHNR and FQNEAQ (reference sequence). Trimming stripped 4 bases from V and 7 bases from J, with 9 bases between. The CDR3 has 12 amino acids. The chain's CDR3 is CASSSDYHTQYF. In nucleotides, the CDR3 is TGTGCCAGCAGCTCGGACTACCATACGCAGTATTTT.

The chain is built from TRBV6-5 and TRBJ1-2, with 9 bases identical to TRBD1. This CDR3 contains 13 residues. Germline lookup yields CDR1 MNHEY and CDR2 SVGAGI. J was trimmed by 4 bases and V by 7 bases; bases with no gene match: 4. CDR3 sequence reads: CASTPGQGYGYTF. CDR3 sequence (DNA): TGTGCCAGCACACCGGGACAGGGCTATGGCTACACCTTC.

V gene TRBV29-1 combines with J gene TRBJ1-6; 7 bases agree with TRBD1. The CDR3 totals 14 residues. V was pared by 6 bases and J by 7 bases, with 9 bases of the junction left unmatched. Germline V lookup: CDR1 SQVTM, CDR2 ANQGSEA. In DNA form, the CDR3 reads TGCAGCGTGGCCTTTGGGACAGAGAATTCACCCCTCCACTTT. This codes for CSVAFGTENSPLHF.

Comment on this clonotype: Since a much larger clone is just one base distant, this may be a read error. The CDR3 here is CASRLTIAKNIQYF. The DNA for the CDR3 is TGTGCCAGCCGCTTAACTATAGCCAAAAACATTCAGTACTTC. The chain combines TRBV7-2 with TRBJ2-4; D remains ambiguous. CDR1 is SGHTA, CDR2 FQGNSA, per germline. The CDR3 runs 14 residues.

The V and J genes are TRBV29-1 and TRBJ2-3, with D maybe TRBD2 (6 bases). Trimming took off 7 bases at V and 1 base at J, with 15 bases between the two ends. The CDR3 covers 14 residues. Germline lookup yields CDR1 SQVTM and CDR2 ANQGSEA. CDR3 nucleotide sequence: TGCAGCGCCCTAGGAGGGGAGGGCACAGATACGCAGTATTTT. Its translation: CSALGGEGTDTQYF.

This clonotype was observed a handful of times. V usage is TRBV5-1 and J usage is TRBJ2-2; D call uncertain. The CDR3 is 13 amino acids. Trimming removed 0 bases at V and 4 bases at J, with 4 bases between. The germline V gene has CDR1 SGHRS and CDR2 YFSETQ. The CDR3 DNA sequence: TGCGCCAGCAGCTTGGAGGCCACCGGGGAGCTGTTTTTT. Amino acids: CASSLEATGELFF.

This clonotype appeared many times. This chain uses TRBV28 with TRBJ1-1; no clear D. Trimming took off 3 bases at V and 1 base at J, with 9 bases between the two ends. Germline V CDR1 and CDR2: MDHEN, SYDVKM. This CDR3 has 14 residues. CDR3 region: CASSLAVQNTEAFF. In DNA, the CDR3 is TGTGCCAGCAGTTTGGCCGTGCAGAACACTGAAGCTTTCTTT.

The CDR3 DNA follows: TGTGCCACCAGTGATCCGGGGTTTGGGGCAACGGCGGAATCCTACAATGAGCAGTTCTTC. As protein: CATSDPGFGATAESYNEQFF. V is TRBV24-1 and J is TRBJ2-1; perhaps D is TRBD1 or TRBD2 (5 bases each). With 3 bases removed from V and 1 base from J, the gap between germline ends came to 24 bases. Germline loops: CDR1 KGHDR, CDR2 SFDVKD. The CDR3 spans 20 residues.

This clonotype was observed a few times. This chain joins TRBV2 and TRBJ2-2; TRBD1 is a possible D gene (6 bases). CDR1 and CDR2 from the germline V gene are SNHLY and FYNNEI. The CDR3 totals 15 residues. V lost 10 bases, J lost 3 bases, and 18 bases lay in between. The CDR3 DNA is TGTGCCACCTCCCGCAGGGACACCTACACCGGGGAGCTGTTTTTT. This encodes CATSRRDTYTGELFF. Drawing the rest from reference TRBV2 and TRBJ2-2, the complete variable domain is EPEVTQTPSHQVTQMGQEVILRCVPISNHLYFYWYRQILGQKVEFLVSFYNNEISEKSEIFDDQFSVERPDGSNFTLKIRSTKLEDSAMYFCATSRRDTYTGELFFGEGSRLTVL.

This clonotype was recorded at least ten times. V usage is TRBV7-2 and J usage is TRBJ2-7, with D tentatively TRBD2 (6 bases). Trimming took 5 bases from V and 6 from J, leaving 14 bases between them. Germline V gene sequence: CDR1 SGHTA, CDR2 FQGNSA. CDR3 length: 13 residues. The CDR3 DNA reads as TGTGCCAGCAGCCTTCTGACTAGTTCCGAGCAGTACTTC. This translates into CASSLLTSSEQYF.

This clonotype was picked up a small number of times. CDR3 coding DNA: TGCAGCGTTCAACTAGATTCTCACGAGCAGTACTTC. Its translation: CSVQLDSHEQYF. V usage is TRBV29-1 and J usage is TRBJ2-7; D perhaps matches TRBD2 (5 bases). V was shortened by 5 bases and J by 5 bases, with 13 bases between the two germline ends. This CDR3 region has 12 residues. Germline V CDR1 and CDR2: SQVTM, ANQGSEA.

A few counts support this clonotype. This chain uses TRBV4-1 with TRBJ2-1; a possible D gene is TRBD2 (5 bases). Germline loops: CDR1 MGHRA, CDR2 YSYEKL. The CDR3 has 16 residues. V gave up 4 bases and J gave up 3 bases, with 16 bases separating them. CDR3 region: CASSLVAGDFYNEQFF. The CDR3 coding sequence is TGCGCCAGCAGCCTCGTGGCGGGTGATTTCTACAATGAGCAGTTCTTC.

This clonotype was observed at least ten times. V is TRBV7-2 and J is TRBJ1-1; D is unclear. CDR3 length: 14 amino acids. The germline CDR1 and CDR2 sequences are SGHTA and FQGNSA. V dropped 3 bases and J dropped 2 bases, with 10 bases sitting between them. CDR3 nucleotides: TGTGCCAGCAGCTTCTTAACGATTAACACTGAAGCTTTCTTT. It codes for CASSFLTINTEAFF.

J is TRBJ1-1 and V is TRBV5-1, with D possibly TRBD1 on 6 matching bases. The CDR3 covers 14 residues. The germline gives CDR1 SGHRS, CDR2 YFSETQ. Trimming left V 4 bases short and J 1 base short, with 11 bases between. CDR3 loop: CASSQGHPNTEAFF. For the CDR3, the DNA is TGCGCCAGCAGCCAGGGACACCCGAACACTGAAGCTTTCTTT.

This clonotype appeared many times. The chain has TRBV7-9 and TRBJ2-7; D remains ambiguous. This CDR3 has 12 amino acids. With 7 bases removed from V and 5 bases from J, the gap between germline ends came to 12 bases. In germline, CDR1 is SEHNR, CDR2 FQNEAQ (reference sequence). CDR3 bases: TGTGCCAGCAAACGGAATCATGACGAGCAGTACTTC. Translated, it gives CASKRNHDEQYF.

This clonotype was seen repeatedly, ten times or more. The chain combines TRBV7-2 with TRBJ2-1; 8 nucleotides line up with TRBD2. Germline V gene lookup returns CDR1 SGHTA and CDR2 FQGNSA. J lost 6 bases, V lost 4 bases, and 14 bases had no gene match. The CDR3 consists of 17 residues. CDR3 coding DNA: TGTGCCAGCAGCTCCAGGTCCGCGGGGGGCGCGTCCAATGAGCAGTTCTTC. Translation gives CASSSRSAGGASNEQFF.